This T cell receptor beta chain was recorded in a study of blood T cell repertoires in COVID-19. The overall study: From the United States, Italy and Spain came samples of acute and convalescent COVID-19.

V lost 6 bases and J 4 bases, leaving 12 bases between the germline ends. The CDR3 is 13 amino acids. Germline V gene sequence: CDR1 MNHEY, CDR2 SMNVEV (reference sequence). Libraries were prepared by immunoSEQ multiplex PCR; TCRdb keeps only in-frame clonotypes and omits some of them. The table lists about 88,000 clones, over 75% of them singletons. Sample: peripheral blood. The V and J genes are TRBV27 and TRBJ1-1; D is possibly TRBD1 (6 bases). The receptor's source is an elderly woman with acute or convalescent COVID-19. CDR3 loop: CASSNRDSTEAFF. The DNA of the CDR3 is TGTGCCAGCAGCAACAGGGATAGCACTGAAGCTTTCTTT.